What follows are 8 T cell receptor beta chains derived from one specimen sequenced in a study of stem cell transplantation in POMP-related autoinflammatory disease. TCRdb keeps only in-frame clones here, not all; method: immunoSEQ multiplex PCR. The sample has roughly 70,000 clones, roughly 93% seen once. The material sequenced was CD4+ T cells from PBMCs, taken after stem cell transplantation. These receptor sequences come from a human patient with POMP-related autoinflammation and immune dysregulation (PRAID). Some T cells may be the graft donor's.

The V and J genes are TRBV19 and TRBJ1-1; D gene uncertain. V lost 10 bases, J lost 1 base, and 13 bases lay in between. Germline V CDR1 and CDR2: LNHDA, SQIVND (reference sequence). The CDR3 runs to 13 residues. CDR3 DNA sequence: TGTGCCACTACCGACACGCCGAACACTGAAGCTTTCTTT. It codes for CATTDTPNTEAFF.

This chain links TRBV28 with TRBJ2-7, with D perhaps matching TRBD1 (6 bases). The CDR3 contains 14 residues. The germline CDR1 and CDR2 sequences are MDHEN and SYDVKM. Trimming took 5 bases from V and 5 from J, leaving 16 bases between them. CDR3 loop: CASSPRQVLHEQYV. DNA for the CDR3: TGTGCCAGCAGTCCCCGACAGGTGCTCCACGAGCAGTACGTC.

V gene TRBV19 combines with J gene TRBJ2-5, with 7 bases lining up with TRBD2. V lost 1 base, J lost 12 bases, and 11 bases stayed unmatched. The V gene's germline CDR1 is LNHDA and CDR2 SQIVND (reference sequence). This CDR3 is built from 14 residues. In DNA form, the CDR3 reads TGTGCCAGTAGTATAGTGCTCAGCGGGGACGCTAAGTACTTC. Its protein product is CASSIVLSGDAKYF.

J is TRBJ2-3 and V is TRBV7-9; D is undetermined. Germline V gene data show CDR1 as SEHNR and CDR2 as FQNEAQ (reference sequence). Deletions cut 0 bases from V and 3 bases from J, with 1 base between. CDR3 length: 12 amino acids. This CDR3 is CASSLATDTQYF. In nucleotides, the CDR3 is TGTGCCAGCAGCTTAGCGACAGATACGCAGTATTTT.

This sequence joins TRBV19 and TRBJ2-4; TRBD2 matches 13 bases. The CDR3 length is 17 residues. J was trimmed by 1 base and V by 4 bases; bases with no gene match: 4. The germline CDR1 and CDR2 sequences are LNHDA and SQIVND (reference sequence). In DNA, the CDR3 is TGTGCCAGTAGTAGACTAGCGGGAGGTCGGGCCAAAAACATTCAGTACTTC. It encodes CASSRLAGGRAKNIQYF.

The CDR3 sequence: CASSYSKADTEAFF. As DNA, the CDR3 is TGTGCCAGCAGTTACTCGAAGGCAGACACTGAAGCTTTCTTT. J is TRBJ1-1 and V is TRBV6-5; no reliable D call. Germline-derived CDR1 and CDR2 are MNHEY and SVGAGI. V was cut by 0 bases and J by 3 bases, with 8 bases left in between. CDR3 length: 14 amino acids.

The CDR3 DNA reads as TGTGCCAGTAGTATAGGGACGGTCTCCTACGAGCAGTACTTC. This encodes CASSIGTVSYEQYF. The genes are TRBV19 and TRBJ2-7, with unresolved D. Germline V CDR1 and CDR2: LNHDA, SQIVND (reference sequence). This CDR3 spans 14 amino acids. Trimming shortened V by 1 base and J by 0 bases, and 7 bases separated the two germline ends.

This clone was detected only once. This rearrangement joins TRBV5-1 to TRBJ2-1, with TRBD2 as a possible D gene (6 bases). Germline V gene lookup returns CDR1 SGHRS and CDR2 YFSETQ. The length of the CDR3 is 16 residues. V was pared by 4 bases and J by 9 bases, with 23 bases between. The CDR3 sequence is CASSLYRDSIRGEQFF. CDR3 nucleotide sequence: TGCGCCAGCAGCCTCTACCGGGACTCCATCCGCGGTGAGCAGTTCTTC.